These T cell receptor beta chains were read from a single sample in a study of blood T cells in healthy people across ages. TCRdb reanalysed the 5' RACE reads using MiXCR and keeps one entry per CDR3 protein. In the table there are 1.5 million to 2 million distinct CDR3 sequences, approximately 28% of which are singletons. The sequencing input was blood. The receptors derive from a woman aged 30 to 39 in good health. Each CDR3 is given without its conserved first and last residue.

cdr3_length: 11
v_call: TRBV20-1
j_call: TRBJ1-1
cdr3_aa: SARRQTAGEAF

cdr3_length: 14
v_call: TRBV11-2
j_call: TRBJ2-7
cdr3_aa: ASSLVLADSSYEQY

cdr3_length: 10
v_call: TRBV6-2/TRBV6-3
j_call: TRBJ1-5
cdr3_aa: ASQDPDQPQH

cdr3_length: 13
v_call: TRBV5-1
j_call: TRBJ1-5
cdr3_aa: ASSNGEGINQPQH

cdr3_length: 15
v_call: TRBV7-3
j_call: TRBJ2-6
cdr3_aa: ASSLVPRGSGANVLT

cdr3_length: 12
v_call: TRBV12-3/TRBV12-4
j_call: TRBJ1-2
cdr3_aa: ACSLGGANYGYT

cdr3_length: 11
v_call: TRBV3-1
j_call: TRBJ1-5
cdr3_aa: ASGDSGTQPQH

cdr3_length: 11
v_call: TRBV12-3/TRBV12-4
j_call: TRBJ2-1
cdr3_aa: ASTLPGRYEQF

cdr3_length: 13
v_call: TRBV28
j_call: TRBJ2-7
cdr3_aa: ASRVVGASSYEQY

cdr3_length: 13
v_call: TRBV24-1
j_call: TRBJ1-1
cdr3_aa: ATSDFNRGCTEAF

cdr3_length: 11
v_call: TRBV6-6
j_call: TRBJ1-2
cdr3_aa: ASSGYSAGGYT

cdr3_length: 10
v_call: TRBV7-9
j_call: TRBJ1-1
cdr3_aa: ASSFQGSEAF

cdr3_length: 15
v_call: TRBV6-6
j_call: TRBJ1-2
cdr3_aa: ASSYSIGSWDDYGYT

cdr3_length: 16
v_call: TRBV4-1
j_call: TRBJ2-4
cdr3_aa: ASSHGLAGGPSKNIQY

cdr3_length: 12
v_call: TRBV5-5
j_call: TRBJ1-1
cdr3_aa: ASRAEGGSTEAF